This record looks at one TCR beta chain sequence and its context. Original handling: Estimates of nucleated cell counts were drawn from the amplification of reference gene primers. Here immunoSEQ multiplex PCR was the method, and the copy in TCRdb shows in-frame clones only, minus some. V and J calls and clone size are those listed in that table; D and trimming were worked out from the DNA. The sample includes 150,000 to 200,000 clones, around 83% seen only once; the top ten take 7.6%. Enrolled during active infection, Seattle patients were then followed longitudinally. The data were obtained in a study of blood T cell repertoires in COVID-19. Study-level background: There were acute and convalescent COVID-19 samples, and they came from the United States, Italy and Spain. T cells, B-cell-depleted T cells, or PBMCs provided the cDNA or gDNA that served as material.

The germline CDR1 and CDR2 sequences are GTSNPN and SVGIG (reference sequence). The CDR3 is 17 residues long. After removal of 6 bases from V and 0 bases from J, the junction contained 17 bases not matched to a gene. The clonotype comes from a woman in her 70s with COVID-19, enrolled during active disease. The gene calls are TRBV30 and TRBJ2-7; 7 bases line up with TRBD1. Material: peripheral blood. The CDR3 region is CACIPGQRGISSYEQYF. The DNA for the CDR3 is TGTGCCTGTATCCCGGGACAGCGCGGAATTAGCTCCTACGAGCAGTACTTC.